Listed here are 29 T cell receptor beta chains from one sample, sequenced in a study of control samples from healthy donors and cancer patients. Clones were read by immunoSEQ multiplex PCR, and TCRdb kept only the in-frame ones, dropping some. The table shows more than 95,000 clones, with 87% occurring only once. The specimen was blood. The receptor set was obtained from a man between 40 and 49 years old in good health.

In regard to this clone: One end of the junction fails to match germline, which may point to a read error. V and J are TRBV14 and TRBJ2-5, with D unresolved. The CDR3 has 16 residues. In germline, CDR1 is SGHDN, CDR2 FVKESK. CDR3 protein: CASSQDHGRPQGTQYF. In DNA, the CDR3 is TGTGCCAGCAGCCAAGATCACGGACGTCCCCAAGGGACCCAGTACTTC.

This clone was observed a single time. This chain uses TRBV5-4 with TRBJ2-5, with TRBD1 as a possible D gene (5 bases). Germline lookup yields CDR1 SGHNT and CDR2 YYREEE (reference sequence). Between the trimmed V and J ends, which lost 0 bases and 5 bases, there was a span of 8 bases. The CDR3 has 13 amino acids. The CDR3: CASSLGSGETQYF. In DNA, the CDR3 is TGTGCCAGCAGCTTGGGGTCAGGGGAGACCCAGTACTTC.

The rearrangement joins TRBV24-1 to TRBJ2-3; D is uncertain. V lost 4 bases and J lost 1, with 11 bases in between. This CDR3 contains 15 residues. In germline, CDR1 is KGHDR, CDR2 SFDVKD. The CDR3 DNA is TGTGCCACCAGTGACATCAGCCGGGGCACAGATACGCAGTATTTT. Translation gives CATSDISRGTDTQYF.

The chain links TRBV7-2 to TRBJ2-7, with a possible D match to TRBD2 (5 bases). Germline-derived CDR1 and CDR2 are SGHTA and FQGNSA. CDR3 length: 13 residues. V lost 5 bases and J 6 bases, leaving 14 bases between the germline ends. CDR3 residues: CASSHREGREQYF. The DNA of the CDR3 is TGTGCCAGCAGCCACCGGGAAGGGCGCGAGCAGTACTTC.

For the CDR3, the DNA is TGCGCCAGCAGCCAAGGGATACGGGGGGACTTGAATCAGCCCCAGCATTTT. It yields the protein CASSQGIRGDLNQPQHF. J is TRBJ1-5 and V is TRBV4-3, with D possibly TRBD1 on 5 matching bases. The germline V gene encodes CDR1 LGHNA and CDR2 YSLEER. The CDR3 extends over 17 amino acids. V lost 1 base, J lost 4 bases, and 17 bases lay in between.

This rearrangement joins TRBV4-3 to TRBJ1-2, with D perhaps TRBD1 (6 bases). Deletions cut 3 bases from V and 5 bases from J, with 16 bases between. Germline-derived CDR1 and CDR2 are LGHNA and YSLEER. The CDR3 is 15 amino acids. CDR3 residues: CASSHLSQGPYGYTF. DNA for the CDR3: TGCGCCAGCAGCCACCTCTCTCAGGGGCCATATGGCTACACCTTC.

The table lists this clone with a count of one. The V call is TRBV5-1, the J call TRBJ2-5; D is perhaps TRBD1 (7 bases). Between the trimmed V and J ends, which lost 4 bases and 3 bases, there was a span of 19 bases. CDR3 length equals 16 residues. Germline V CDR1 and CDR2: SGHRS, YFSETQ. The CDR3 nucleotides are TGCGCCAGCAGCCCCAGACAGGGTGGGGGGAAAGAGACCCAGTACTTC. It translates to CASSPRQGGGKETQYF.

The V gene is TRBV7-9, the J gene TRBJ1-4; D unresolved. Looked up from germline, CDR1 is SEHNR and CDR2 is FQNEAQ (reference sequence). The CDR3 length is 14 residues. The ends were cut back, 2 bases at V and 8 bases at J, with 12 bases in the middle. CDR3 residues: CASSLLGHSEKLFF. Written as DNA, the CDR3 is TGTGCCAGCAGCTTATTGGGCCACTCGGAAAAACTGTTTTTT.

The J gene is TRBJ2-3, the V gene TRBV6-4; tentatively, D is TRBD1 or TRBD2 (5 bases each). The V end lost 4 bases, the J end lost 2 bases, and 13 bases lay between the germline ends. Germline loops: CDR1 MRHNA, CDR2 SNTAGT. The CDR3 totals 15 residues. The CDR3 protein is CASSVNPGTTDTQYF. CDR3 DNA: TGTGCCAGCAGTGTAAATCCCGGGACCACAGATACGCAGTATTTT.

V and J are TRBV5-8 and TRBJ2-2, with a tentative D call TRBD1 (6 bases). The V gene's germline CDR1 is SGHTS and CDR2 YDEGEE. There are 15 residues in the CDR3. V was shortened by 9 bases and J by 1 base, with 16 bases between the two germline ends. The DNA for the CDR3 is TGTGCCACCTCCAGGGGACACAAGAACACCGGGGAGCTGTTTTTT. This codes for CATSRGHKNTGELFF.

The chain combines TRBV18 with TRBJ1-1, with 7 bases fitting TRBD1. The CDR3 is made up of 14 amino acids. After removal of 4 bases from V and 10 bases from J, the junction contained 12 bases not matched to a gene. Per the germline V gene, CDR1 is KGHSH and CDR2 is LQKENI. CDR3 residues: CASSRDSLRSRAFF. CDR3 bases: TGTGCCAGCTCACGGGACAGCTTGCGTTCGAGAGCTTTCTTT.

V and J are TRBV5-5 and TRBJ1-5, with TRBD1 matching over 8 bases. Germline V lookup: CDR1 SGHKS, CDR2 YYEKEE (reference sequence). This CDR3 has 16 amino acids. V trimming: 2 bases; J trimming: 7 bases; junction bases outside the gene matches: 11. The CDR3 protein is CASSLDRGAGKQPQHF. The CDR3 DNA follows: TGTGCCAGCAGCTTAGACAGGGGAGCAGGAAAGCAGCCCCAGCATTTT. Filled out from reference TRBV5-5 and TRBJ1-5, the complete variable domain reads DAGVTQSPTHLIKTRGQQVTLRCSPISGHKSVSWYQQVLGQGPQFIFQYYEKEERGRGNFPDRFSARQFPNYSSELNVNALLLGDSALYLCASSLDRGAGKQPQHFGDGTRLSIL.

In its sample, this clone was seen a few times. The CDR3 nucleotides read TGTGCCTGGAGTCCCGGGTCCGGGCCTGGCTACACCTTC. Protein: CAWSPGSGPGYTF. The chain joins TRBV30 to TRBJ1-2; no reliable D call. The CDR3 totals 13 residues. V was shortened by 2 bases and J by 7 bases, with 14 bases between the two germline ends. Germline V gene sequence: CDR1 GTSNPN, CDR2 SVGIG (reference sequence).

The V and J genes are TRBV9 and TRBJ2-3, with 7 bases fitting TRBD2. The CDR3 covers 15 residues. In germline, CDR1 is SGDLS, CDR2 YYNGEE. Trimming removed 8 bases from V and 1 base from J; junction bases left unmatched: 10. In DNA, the CDR3 is TGTGCCAGTACTCTCGGAGGGAGGGGCACAGATACGCAGTATTTT. This gives the protein CASTLGGRGTDTQYF.

This chain joins TRBV5-1 and TRBJ1-1; no clear D gene. CDR1 and CDR2 (germline): SGHRS, YFSETQ. This CDR3 is built from 15 residues. V lost 5 bases and J lost 4, with 18 bases in between. CDR3 DNA sequence: TGCGCCAGCAGAATAGCCGAAGGGTCCTCCACTGAAGCTTTCTTT. Translated: CASRIAEGSSTEAFF.

This sequence joins TRBV5-1 and TRBJ2-3; perhaps TRBD2 as D (6 bases). The germline V gene has CDR1 SGHRS and CDR2 YFSETQ. The CDR3 consists of 16 residues. Trimming left V 4 bases short and J 2 bases short, with 17 bases between. DNA of the CDR3: TGCGCCAGCAGCCCGGGACTCGGACCTTCCACAGATACGCAGTATTTT. Translation: CASSPGLGPSTDTQYF.

V and J are TRBV6-5 and TRBJ2-7; D perhaps matches TRBD1 (5 bases). The V end lost 11 bases, the J end lost 3 bases, and 17 bases lay between the germline ends. Looked up from germline, CDR1 is MNHEY and CDR2 is SVGAGI. There are 13 residues in the CDR3. DNA for the CDR3: TGTGCCTCTTACGGTCCAGGGCACTACGAGCAGTACTTC. This translates into CASYGPGHYEQYF.

J is TRBJ2-3 and V is TRBV15; D is undetermined. Germline assignment: CDR1 LNHNV and CDR2 YYDKDF (reference sequence). CDR3 length: 13 residues. V was pared by 1 base and J by 1 base, with 3 bases between. CDR3 sequence: CATSRAGTDTQYF. The CDR3 nucleotides are TGTGCCACCAGCAGAGCGGGCACAGATACGCAGTATTTT.

The chain couples TRBV29-1 to TRBJ1-5; D remains unclear. The V end was cut by 4 bases, the J end by 9 bases, with 13 bases between. CDR1 is SQVTM, CDR2 ANQGSEA, per germline. There are 12 residues in the CDR3. The CDR3, as DNA: TGCAGCGTTGCCGACGGGTCCCCGCCCCAGCATTTT. Amino acids: CSVADGSPPQHF.

CDR3 sequence: CATSRAKSGPKETQYF. The CDR3 coding sequence is TGTGCCACCAGCAGAGCGAAGTCGGGCCCCAAAGAGACCCAGTACTTC. The genes are TRBV15 and TRBJ2-5; no reliable D call. There are 16 residues in the CDR3. The germline V gene has CDR1 LNHNV and CDR2 YYDKDF (reference sequence). V lost 1 base and J 3 bases, leaving 15 bases between the germline ends.

This clone was counted only a few times. The V and J genes are TRBV6-5 and TRBJ2-7, with 8 bases fitting TRBD1. The CDR3 consists of 13 residues. With V trimmed by 6 bases and J by 3 bases, 4 bases remained unmatched. CDR1 and CDR2 from the germline V gene are MNHEY and SVGAGI. The chain's CDR3 is CASSRDRIYEQYF. The CDR3 DNA reads TGTGCCAGCAGCCGGGACAGGATCTACGAGCAGTACTTC.

As DNA, the CDR3 is TGTGCCAGCAGCCAAACCCAGGGGGGCGAGACCCAGTACTTC. Translated: CASSQTQGGETQYF. This chain uses TRBV3-1 (or the pseudogene TRBV3-2) with TRBJ2-5; weak D call: TRBD1 (7 bases). V was cut by 2 bases and J by 5 bases, with 12 bases left in between. CDR3 length: 14 residues. CDR1 is LGHDT, CDR2 YNNKEL, per germline (reference sequence).

This clone was found a few times. The rearrangement links TRBV2 to TRBJ2-5; D not resolved. Trimming cost V 10 bases and J 3 bases, with 6 bases left between them. This CDR3 spans 10 amino acids. CDR1 and CDR2 (germline): SNHLY, FYNNEI. The CDR3 spells CAIREETQYF. CDR3 nucleotides: TGTGCCATCCGAGAAGAGACCCAGTACTTC.

As for this clone: At the DNA level, this CDR3 is encoded by other sequences in the same sample as well. The chain has TRBV7-2 and TRBJ2-2; 8 bases fit TRBD1. CDR1 is SGHTA and CDR2 is FQGNSA in the germline V gene. V lost 6 bases to trimming and J lost 1 base; unmatched junction nucleotides: 4. This CDR3 contains 15 residues. Here the CDR3 DNA reads TGTGCCAGCAGACCCACAGGGGGGAACACCGGGGAGCTGTTTTTT. Protein product: CASRPTGGNTGELFF.

This clone came up a few times. The chain recombines TRBV25-1 with TRBJ1-3; a weak D match, TRBD1 (6 bases). The V end lost 3 bases, the J end lost 1 base, and 13 bases lay between the germline ends. Germline values: CDR1 MGHDK, CDR2 SYGVNS. This CDR3 contains 16 residues. CDR3: CASSDPGGASGNTIYF. The CDR3 region has the DNA TGTGCCAGCAGTGACCCCGGGGGCGCTTCTGGAAACACCATATATTTT.

This chain joins TRBV4-3 and TRBJ2-3; 8 bases agree with TRBD2. Germline V CDR1 and CDR2: LGHNA, YSLEER. After removal of 0 bases from V and 5 bases from J, the junction contained 7 bases not matched to a gene. The length of the CDR3 is 16 residues. The CDR3 reads CASSQDIAGYGDTQYF. The DNA for the CDR3 is TGCGCCAGCAGCCAAGATATAGCGGGGTATGGAGATACGCAGTATTTT.

J is TRBJ1-4 and V is TRBV6-6; TRBD1 aligns across 8 bases. With V trimmed by 4 bases and J by 6 bases, 4 bases remained unmatched. CDR1 is MNHNY, CDR2 SVGAGI, per germline (reference sequence). CDR3 length equals 14 residues. The CDR3 nucleotides read TGTGCCAGCAGTTGGCAGACAGGGGATGAAAAACTGTTTTTT. It translates to CASSWQTGDEKLFF.

CDR3 sequence (DNA): TGTGCCAGCAGCTTGGGGAAGAAGGGGGTTAGCAATCAGCCCCAGCATTTT. Its protein is CASSLGKKGVSNQPQHF. V and J are TRBV5-6 and TRBJ1-5; weak D call: TRBD1 (6 bases). Between the trimmed V and J ends, which lost 0 bases and 0 bases, there was a span of 13 bases. Looked up from germline, CDR1 is SGHDT and CDR2 is YYEEEE. The CDR3 spans 17 residues.

The rearrangement joins TRBV6-5 to TRBJ1-1; 7 bases are a match to TRBD1. This CDR3 has 12 amino acids. The trim removed 2 bases at V and 9 bases at J, leaving 3 bases unmatched. The germline CDR1 and CDR2 sequences are MNHEY and SVGAGI. CDR3 in DNA: TGTGCCAGCAGTTACGACAGGGTCCAAGCTTTCTTT. Amino acid sequence: CASSYDRVQAFF.